The clone carrying this T cell receptor beta chain was seen a handful of times. The CDR3 is made up of 14 amino acids. Germline assignment: CDR1 MDHEN and CDR2 SYDVKM. V lost 2 bases, J lost 4 bases, and 11 bases lay in between. The data derive from a study of blood T cell repertoires in COVID-19. Seattle-derived patients entered the study during active infection and were followed longitudinally. TCRdb's table, derived via immunoSEQ multiplex PCR, lists solely in-frame clones and lacks some. The repertoire holds roughly 380,000 clones, around 91% seen once, with around 1.5% in the top ten. The chain joins TRBV28 to TRBJ1-2; maybe TRBD1 (6 bases). Sequenced sample: peripheral blood. The clonotype was recovered from a woman between 40 and 50 years old with COVID-19, enrolled during active disease. This CDR3 reads CASSLRDTLYGYTF. The CDR3 nucleotides are TGTGCCAGCAGTTTAAGGGACACACTCTATGGCTACACCTTC.